This TCR beta chain was documented in a study of blood T cells in healthy people across ages. Study observations and caveats: Age brought a roughly linear fall in TCR beta diversity measured per million T cells.

Sample-barcoded 5' priming and a J-beta primer mix drove a second PCR of 7 to 11 cycles. TCRdb used MiXCR to reprocess the 5' RACE reads, holding one entry per CDR3 protein. This sample has about 2 million distinct CDR3 sequences, with roughly 50% found just once. The CDR3 extends over 16 amino acids. Germline V gene data show CDR1 as MNHNY and CDR2 as SVGAGI (reference sequence). V dropped 2 bases and J dropped 3 bases, with 14 bases sitting between them. This clonotype was detected a few times. Antigen specificity is unknown. This sequence originates from a woman in her 40s in good health. Sequencing input: blood. The chain employs TRBV6-6 and TRBJ2-4; D possibly corresponds to TRBD1 (5 bases). The CDR3 sequence: CASSYGDGHIKNIQYF. The CDR3 bases are TGTGCCAGCAGTTACGGGGATGGACACATCAAAAACATTCAGTACTTC.